This T cell receptor (beta chain) was recorded in a study of blood T cell repertoires in COVID-19. By share, this clone counts as medium-sized. Per the study methods: Researchers report that nucleated cell counts were estimated from reference gene primer amplification. Only in-frame clones appear in the TCRdb table, and some are missing; sequencing was by immunoSEQ multiplex PCR. The DNA gave D and trimming, while V, J and clone size come from that table. The repertoire holds approximately 44,000 clones, with approximately 90% as singletons. Sequencing input: peripheral blood. The receptor was isolated from a man in his fifties or sixties with active COVID-19.

The CDR3 DNA is TGTGCCAGCAGCGTAGAGGGAGGTTTCGACGCTGAAGCTTTCTTT. This codes for CASSVEGGFDAEAFF. The chain joins TRBV9 to TRBJ1-1; no reliable D call. CDR3 length: 15 amino acids. CDR1 is SGDLS and CDR2 is YYNGEE in the germline V gene. V was cut by 0 bases and J by 6 bases, with 15 bases left in between.